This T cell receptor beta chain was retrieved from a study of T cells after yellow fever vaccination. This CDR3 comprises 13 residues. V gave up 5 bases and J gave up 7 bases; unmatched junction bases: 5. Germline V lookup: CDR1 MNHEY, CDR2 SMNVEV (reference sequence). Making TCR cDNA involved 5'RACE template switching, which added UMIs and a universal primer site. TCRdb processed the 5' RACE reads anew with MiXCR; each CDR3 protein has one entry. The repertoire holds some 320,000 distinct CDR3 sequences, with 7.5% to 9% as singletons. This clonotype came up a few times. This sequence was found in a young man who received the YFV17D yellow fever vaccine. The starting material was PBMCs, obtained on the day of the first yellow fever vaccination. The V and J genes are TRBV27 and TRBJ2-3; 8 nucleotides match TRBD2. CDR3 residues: CASSGAGGYTQYF. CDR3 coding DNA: TGTGCCAGCAGTGGCGCGGGGGGATATACGCAGTATTTT.